This T cell receptor (beta chain) comes out of a study of cytomegalovirus exposure and HLA in healthy donors. As regards this clone: The antigen is not known.

CDR3 length equals 16 residues. V was shortened by 1 base and J by 0 bases, with 11 bases between the two germline ends. Germline V gives CDR1 LGHNA, CDR2 YNFKEQ. The PCR made use of 60 Vbeta and 13 Jbeta primers. This table comes from immunoSEQ multiplex PCR, and its TCRdb copy is limited to in-frame clones, with some not included. The sample holds more than 45,000 clones, around 73% seen once. Overall study results and limits: A reported reduction in N-insertions relative to the roughly 640-donor mean was seen in an Asian-associated ancestry cluster in a later analysis. DRB1 had the most TCR associations and HLA-C the fewest, a later analysis found, with rates varying by HLA locus. One variant, a missense change in DCLRE1C, was linked in a later analysis to TCR beta V- and J-gene trimming.

Sequenced sample: PBMCs. The J gene is TRBJ2-3, the V gene TRBV4-2; maybe TRBD2 (5 bases). The receptor's source is a woman aged 40 to 50 in good health and CMV-seropositive. DNA of the CDR3: TGTGCCAGCAGCCAAGCCGACGGGATCAGCACAGATACGCAGTATTTT. Protein product: CASSQADGISTDTQYF.